The T cell receptor beta chain under discussion was sequenced for a study of CD8 T cells in ankylosing spondylitis. The CDR3 extends over 13 amino acids. CDR1 MNHEY and CDR2 SVGEGT come from the germline V gene. Trimming cost V 7 bases and J 3 bases; bases outside gene matches: 2. This clonotype has only a few counts. What it recognizes is unknown. By quantitative 5'-RACE with molecular barcodes, the TCR beta libraries were made. A single record per CDR3 protein comes from TCRdb applying MiXCR to the 5' RACE reads. The sample holds fewer than 500,000 distinct CDR3 sequences; approximately 20% are singletons and the top ten take around 17%. Study results and limitations: The clones that were linked to disease were reported to be significantly enriched in matched synovial fluid samples from ankylosing spondylitis patients. Within peripheral blood, clones linked to disease were CD8+ and relatively rare. Within ankylosing spondylitis blood, a TCR beta motif made up of seven to nine highly homologous variants appeared to be characteristic.

The source material was blood, either unsorted or a sorted T cell fraction (not recorded which). The chain uses TRBV6-2 or TRBV6-3 and TRBJ1-5; 8 positions match TRBD1. The sequence was obtained from a male donor with ankylosing spondylitis. CDR3 sequence reads: CASMDRDNQPQHF. CDR3 nucleotide sequence: TGTGCCAGCATGGACAGGGACAATCAGCCCCAGCATTTT.